This TCR beta chain was recorded in a study of blood T cell repertoires in COVID-19. Per the original methods: Amplified reference gene primers provided the basis for estimating nucleated cell counts. This table comes from immunoSEQ multiplex PCR, and its TCRdb copy is limited to in-frame clones, with some not included. That table furnishes V, J and clone size, whereas the DNA furnished D and trimming. Of about 50,000 clones listed, just over 85% are singletons. The CDR3 is 11 residues long. V lost 5 bases and J lost 8, with 11 bases in between. The germline V gene encodes CDR1 DFQATT and CDR2 SNEGSKA (reference sequence).

Sequencing used peripheral blood. This sequence originates from a man at least 80 years old with active COVID-19. The rearrangement uses TRBV20-1 and TRBJ2-3; D perhaps matches TRBD2 (7 bases). The CDR3 bases are TGCAGTGCTGGGGGGGGCGGTACGCAGTATTTT. Amino acids: CSAGGGGTQYF.